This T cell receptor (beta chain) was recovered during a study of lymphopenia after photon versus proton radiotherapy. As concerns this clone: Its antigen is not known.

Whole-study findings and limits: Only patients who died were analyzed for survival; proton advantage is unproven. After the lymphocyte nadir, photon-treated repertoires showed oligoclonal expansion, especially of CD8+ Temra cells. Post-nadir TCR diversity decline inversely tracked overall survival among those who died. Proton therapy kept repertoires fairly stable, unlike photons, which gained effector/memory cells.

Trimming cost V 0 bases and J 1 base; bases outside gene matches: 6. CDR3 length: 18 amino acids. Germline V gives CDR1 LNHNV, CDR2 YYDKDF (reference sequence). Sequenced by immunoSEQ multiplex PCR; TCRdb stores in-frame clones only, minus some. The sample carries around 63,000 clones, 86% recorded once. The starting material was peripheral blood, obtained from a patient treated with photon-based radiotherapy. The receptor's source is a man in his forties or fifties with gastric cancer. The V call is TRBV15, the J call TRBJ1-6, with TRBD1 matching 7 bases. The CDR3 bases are TGTGCCACCAGCAGAGATCCGCCAGGGGGATCCTATAATTCACCCCTCCACTTT. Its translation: CATSRDPPGGSYNSPLHF.